This T cell receptor beta chain was documented in a study of sequential checkpoint blockade in melanoma. Profiled with immunoSEQ multiplex PCR; TCRdb holds only in-frame clones, not every one. The sample lists 15,000 to 20,000 clones, 55% to 75% occurring once. The CDR3 has 16 amino acids. CDR1 is LNHDA and CDR2 is SQIVND in the germline V gene (reference sequence). V lost 4 bases, J lost 5 bases, and 17 bases lay in between. As for treatment: randomized to nivolumab then ipilimumab (arm A) or the reverse (arm B). DNA-damaging chemotherapy had not been given to any patient beforehand. The sequence was obtained from a human donor with melanoma. The chain has TRBV19 and TRBJ2-2, with a possible D match to TRBD1 (5 bases). The sequencing here drew on CD8+ T cells sorted from blood (inferred from file names), taken from a patient given nivolumab and ipilimumab in sequence. CDR3 in amino acids: CASSTPGQGRTGELFF. The CDR3 nucleotides are TGTGCCAGTAGTACTCCCGGGCAGGGCAGGACCGGGGAGCTGTTTTTT.